The 28 T cell receptor beta chains presented below share a single source sample, sequenced in a study of T cells in localized non-small cell lung cancer. Using immunoSEQ multiplex PCR, the repertoire was profiled, and TCRdb retains in-frame clones only, with some absent. The sample lists over 70,000 clones; 80% to 90% were seen once. The sequencing used peripheral blood, collected before any cancer treatment. The source of these receptors is a male donor at least 60 years old with stage III squamous cell lung carcinoma.

The J gene is TRBJ2-4, the V gene TRBV7-8; 9 nucleotides line up with TRBD2. Germline V gives CDR1 SGHVS, CDR2 FQNEAQ. Losses at the gene ends were 8 bases for V and 0 bases for J; bases not matched to a gene: 8. The CDR3 consists of 16 residues. Here the CDR3 reads CASSAGGNLAKNIQYF. The CDR3 DNA reads as TGTGCCAGCTCAGCGGGGGGTAACTTAGCCAAAAACATTCAGTACTTC.

The V gene is TRBV19, the J gene TRBJ1-4, with D unclear. The length of the CDR3 is 15 residues. Germline V gene data show CDR1 as LNHDA and CDR2 as SQIVND (reference sequence). The germline V and J ends were trimmed by 10 bases and 0 bases, with 15 bases remaining between them. The CDR3 loop reads CATKIRQTTNEKLFF. The CDR3, as DNA: TGTGCCACCAAGATTAGGCAGACAACTAATGAAAAACTGTTTTTT.

The gene calls are TRBV10-2 and TRBJ2-7, with 8 nucleotides matching TRBD1. Per germline, CDR1 WSHSY and CDR2 SAAADI. V dropped 6 bases and J dropped 2; count of bases not matched to a gene: 3. The CDR3 is made up of 13 amino acids. The CDR3 spells CASRQGVTYEQYV. CDR3 coding DNA: TGCGCCAGCAGACAGGGGGTCACCTACGAGCAGTACGTC.

Remarks on this clone: Other DNA sequences of this sample code for an identical CDR3. The chain joins TRBV7-2 to TRBJ1-3; tentatively, D is TRBD1 (5 bases). Between the trimmed V and J ends, which lost 1 base and 6 bases, there was a span of 16 bases. The germline gives CDR1 SGHTA, CDR2 FQGNSA. There are 16 residues in the CDR3. The CDR3 here is CASSLERAGSENTIYF. The CDR3 DNA sequence: TGTGCCAGCAGCTTAGAGCGGGCAGGGTCGGAAAACACCATATATTTT.

With respect to this clone: The identical CDR3 is also encoded by other nucleotide sequences in the sample. J is TRBJ2-6 and V is TRBV7-9; no definite D call. Deletions cut 3 bases from V and 1 base from J, with 7 bases between. The CDR3 contains 15 residues. Germline V gives CDR1 SEHNR, CDR2 FQNEAQ (reference sequence). Here the CDR3 DNA reads TGTGCCAGCAGCTTTGTTGGGTCTGGGGCCAACGTCCTGACTTTC. Its protein product is CASSFVGSGANVLTF.

J is TRBJ1-2 and V is TRBV5-1; TRBD1 is a possible D gene (5 bases). Trimming left V 6 bases short and J 5 bases short, with 17 bases between. Germline CDR1 is SGHRS and CDR2 is YFSETQ. This CDR3 is built from 14 residues. The CDR3 nucleotides are TGCGCCAGCACCCCAATCGGGGCAGGGTATGGCTACACCTTC. This sequence encodes CASTPIGAGYGYTF.

V is TRBV5-6 and J is TRBJ2-7; possible D gene TRBD1, 5 bases. Between the trimmed V and J ends, which lost 5 bases and 5 bases, there was a span of 11 bases. The CDR3 spans 12 residues. Germline-derived CDR1 and CDR2 are SGHDT and YYEEEE. CDR3 sequence reads: CASSLGAHEQYV. The CDR3 DNA sequence: TGTGCCAGCAGTTTAGGGGCCCACGAGCAGTACGTC.

The gene calls are TRBV2 and TRBJ2-7; D is perhaps TRBD1 or TRBD2 (5 bases each). The V gene's germline CDR1 is SNHLY and CDR2 FYNNEI. Trimming stripped 8 bases from V and 8 bases from J, with 16 bases between. The CDR3 is 12 amino acids. The CDR3 loop reads CASLTRGLQQYV. CDR3 DNA sequence: TGTGCCAGCCTAACACGGGGCCTTCAGCAGTACGTC.

The chain combines TRBV15 with TRBJ1-6, with 7 bases matching TRBD1. The CDR3 runs to 15 residues. Germline V gene sequence: CDR1 LNHNV, CDR2 YYDKDF (reference sequence). Trimming at V came to 3 bases and at J to 11 bases, leaving 10 bases not matched to a gene. The CDR3, as DNA: TGTGCCACCAGCAGGAAACCAGGGGGAGATGCACCCCTCCACTTT. It translates to CATSRKPGGDAPLHF.

This clone was picked up one time. The V call is TRBV19, the J call TRBJ1-5; TRBD1 aligns across 7 bases. The CDR3 contains 15 residues. V was clipped by 1 base and J by 2 bases; unmatched bases: 2. CDR1 is LNHDA and CDR2 is SQIVND in the germline V gene (reference sequence). The CDR3 DNA reads as TGTGCCAGTAGTATAGGTGACAGGGGCAATCAGCCCCAGCATTTT. Amino acids: CASSIGDRGNQPQHF.

The chain joins TRBV19 to TRBJ1-2; 10 bases fit TRBD1. Per the germline V gene, CDR1 is LNHDA and CDR2 is SQIVND (reference sequence). Trimming took 5 bases from V and 0 from J; bases not matched to a gene: 9. The CDR3 totals 17 residues. The CDR3 coding sequence is TGTGCCAGTAGTTCCCGGGACAGGGGAGAAGCTAACTATGGCTACACCTTC. Its protein product is CASSSRDRGEANYGYTF.

This rearrangement joins TRBV6-5 to TRBJ1-1; D gene ambiguous. The CDR3 is 11 residues long. Germline V gives CDR1 MNHEY, CDR2 SVGAGI. V lost 6 bases to trimming and J lost 7 bases, with 9 bases between them. CDR3: CASRENGEAFF. In DNA, the CDR3 is TGTGCCAGCAGGGAGAACGGTGAAGCTTTCTTT.

The J gene is TRBJ2-5, the V gene TRBV5-5, with D possibly matching TRBD1 (6 bases). V was trimmed by 6 bases and J by 5 bases, leaving 20 bases between them. The CDR3 is 15 amino acids. Looked up from germline, CDR1 is SGHKS and CDR2 is YYEKEE (reference sequence). As DNA, the CDR3 is TGTGCCAGCACCCAGGGGCTCTCCATGAGGGAGACCCAGTACTTC. Residues: CASTQGLSMRETQYF. The full variable domain, with the rest looked up from reference TRBV5-5 and TRBJ2-5, is DAGVTQSPTHLIKTRGQQVTLRCSPISGHKSVSWYQQVLGQGPQFIFQYYEKEERGRGNFPDRFSARQFPNYSSELNVNALLLGDSALYLCASTQGLSMRETQYFGPGTRLLVL.

In its sample, this clone was seen once. The genes are TRBV11-2 and TRBJ2-5; no clear D gene. Germline V CDR1 and CDR2: SGHAT, FQNNGV. This CDR3 contains 15 residues. Trimming pared 1 base from V and 4 bases from J, leaving 13 bases between. Written as DNA, the CDR3 is TGTGCCAGCAGCTTAGGGCAGACGGCGACAGAGACCCAGTACTTC. Encoded protein: CASSLGQTATETQYF.

The rearrangement links TRBV4-3 to TRBJ2-5; 7 positions match TRBD2. The junction had 9 bases not matched to a gene; V was cut back by 0 bases and J by 2 bases. The CDR3 loop spans 17 amino acids. Germline CDR1 reads LGHNA; CDR2 reads YSLEER. The CDR3 here is CASSQDPAPRGQETQYF. The CDR3 nucleotides are TGCGCCAGCAGCCAAGATCCAGCGCCGCGGGGGCAAGAGACCCAGTACTTC.

This rearrangement joins TRBV11-2 to TRBJ1-1, with no clear D. V was pared by 1 base and J by 11 bases, with 17 bases between. CDR1 and CDR2 from the germline V gene are SGHAT and FQNNGV. CDR3 length equals 14 residues. Written as DNA, the CDR3 is TGTGCCAGCAGCTTAGCTACGGCAGGTGTCGGGGCTTTCTTT. As protein: CASSLATAGVGAFF.

DNA of the CDR3: TGTGCCAGCAGCTTAGGAAGCGGGGGGCCCTCGACCCAGTACTTC. Translating gives CASSLGSGGPSTQYF. The rearrangement uses TRBV7-6 and TRBJ2-5; 9 nucleotides line up with TRBD2. J lost 7 bases, V lost 1 base, and 7 bases had no gene match. The CDR3 is 15 amino acids. The germline gives CDR1 SGHVS, CDR2 FNYEAQ.

The V call is TRBV12-5, the J call TRBJ2-7; 7 positions match TRBD1. The CDR3 sequence is 16 residues long. The J segment lost 3 bases and the V segment lost 5 bases, leaving 13 bases of the junction unmatched. Germline values: CDR1 LGHNT, CDR2 FRNRAP. CDR3 DNA: TGTGCTAGTGGTGCACACAGGGGCCAACTGGTCTACGAGCAGTACGTC. It yields the protein CASGAHRGQLVYEQYV.

This chain joins TRBV27 and TRBJ1-6; D remains ambiguous. CDR3 length: 13 residues. Germline assignment: CDR1 MNHEY and CDR2 SMNVEV (reference sequence). The V end was cut by 8 bases, the J end by 6 bases, with 11 bases between. CDR3 DNA sequence: TGTGCCAGCCGAGACGGATTTAATTCACCCCTCCACTTT. This encodes CASRDGFNSPLHF.

The chain carries TRBV28 and TRBJ2-2, with a possible D match to TRBD2 (6 bases). With 7 bases removed from V and 5 bases from J, the gap between germline ends came to 11 bases. This CDR3 region has 13 residues. Germline lookup yields CDR1 MDHEN and CDR2 SYDVKM. The CDR3 spells CASKRAGTGELFF. DNA for the CDR3: TGTGCCAGCAAGAGGGCGGGGACCGGGGAGCTGTTTTTT.

This chain uses TRBV9 with TRBJ1-1; D not certain. The CDR3 is 14 residues long. CDR1 is SGDLS, CDR2 YYNGEE, per germline. With 3 bases removed from V and 2 bases from J, the gap between germline ends came to 11 bases. This CDR3 is CASSANTANTEAFF. The DNA of the CDR3 is TGTGCCAGCAGCGCTAACACAGCAAACACTGAAGCTTTCTTT.

This chain joins TRBV5-4 and TRBJ2-7; D gene uncertain. CDR3 size: 12 residues. Trimming left V 2 bases short and J 2 bases short, with 5 bases between. The germline V gene encodes CDR1 SGHNT and CDR2 YYREEE (reference sequence). This CDR3 is CASSFNTYEQYF. CDR3 DNA: TGTGCCAGCAGCTTCAACACCTACGAGCAGTACTTC.

The chain uses TRBV25-1 and TRBJ2-7; TRBD1 matches 7 bases. The junction had 6 bases not matched to a gene; V was cut back by 4 bases and J by 0 bases. This CDR3 is built from 15 residues. Germline assignment: CDR1 MGHDK and CDR2 SYGVNS. The CDR3 sequence is CASSARGQSSYEQYF. The CDR3 DNA is TGTGCCAGCAGTGCCCGGGGACAGTCCTCCTACGAGCAGTACTTC.

This chain links TRBV25-1 with TRBJ2-7, with 10 nucleotides matching TRBD1. The ends lost 8 bases at V and 2 bases at J; junction bases unmatched: 6. Per germline, CDR1 MGHDK and CDR2 SYGVNS. The CDR3 sequence is 14 residues long. The CDR3 here is CASSGQGLPYEQYF. The CDR3 coding sequence is TGTGCCAGCTCGGGACAGGGGTTACCCTACGAGCAGTACTTC.

The chain combines TRBV6-1 with TRBJ1-2; 7 bases match TRBD1. This CDR3 comprises 16 residues. The junction had 10 bases not matched to a gene; V was cut back by 4 bases and J by 2 bases. From germline, CDR1 is MNHNS and CDR2 SASEGT. CDR3 DNA: TGTGCCAGCAGTGGAATGACAGGGTTGGCGAACTATGGCTACACCTTC. Amino acids: CASSGMTGLANYGYTF.

The V call is TRBV5-1, the J call TRBJ1-6; no reliable D call. V dropped 5 bases and J dropped 5 bases, with 5 bases sitting between them. Germline V gives CDR1 SGHRS, CDR2 YFSETQ. CDR3 length equals 12 residues. CDR3 residues: CASRVDNSPLHF. CDR3 DNA sequence: TGCGCCAGCAGAGTGGATAATTCACCCCTCCACTTT. The variable domain in full, with the rest retrieved from reference TRBV5-1 and TRBJ1-6, is KAGVTQTPRYLIKTRGQQVTLSCSPISGHRSVSWYQQTPGQGLQFLFEYFSETQRNKGNFPGRFSGRQFSNSRSEMNVSTLELGDSALYLCASRVDNSPLHFGNGTRLTVT.

The chain is built from TRBV6-1 and TRBJ2-1; TRBD1 matches at 7 bases. V shed 1 base and J 3 bases; nucleotides not matched to a gene: 3. This CDR3 spans 15 amino acids. The germline gives CDR1 MNHNS, CDR2 SASEGT. The CDR3 loop is CASSEEGQVYNEQFF. The CDR3 nucleotides read TGTGCCAGCAGTGAAGAAGGACAGGTCTACAATGAGCAGTTCTTC.

This sequence joins TRBV4-3 and TRBJ1-5; D is undetermined. The germline V and J ends were trimmed by 0 bases and 7 bases, with 7 bases remaining between them. CDR3 size: 13 residues. Germline V gives CDR1 LGHNA, CDR2 YSLEER. For the CDR3, the DNA is TGCGCCAGCAGCCAAGATAGGATACAGCCCCAGCATTTT. It encodes CASSQDRIQPQHF.